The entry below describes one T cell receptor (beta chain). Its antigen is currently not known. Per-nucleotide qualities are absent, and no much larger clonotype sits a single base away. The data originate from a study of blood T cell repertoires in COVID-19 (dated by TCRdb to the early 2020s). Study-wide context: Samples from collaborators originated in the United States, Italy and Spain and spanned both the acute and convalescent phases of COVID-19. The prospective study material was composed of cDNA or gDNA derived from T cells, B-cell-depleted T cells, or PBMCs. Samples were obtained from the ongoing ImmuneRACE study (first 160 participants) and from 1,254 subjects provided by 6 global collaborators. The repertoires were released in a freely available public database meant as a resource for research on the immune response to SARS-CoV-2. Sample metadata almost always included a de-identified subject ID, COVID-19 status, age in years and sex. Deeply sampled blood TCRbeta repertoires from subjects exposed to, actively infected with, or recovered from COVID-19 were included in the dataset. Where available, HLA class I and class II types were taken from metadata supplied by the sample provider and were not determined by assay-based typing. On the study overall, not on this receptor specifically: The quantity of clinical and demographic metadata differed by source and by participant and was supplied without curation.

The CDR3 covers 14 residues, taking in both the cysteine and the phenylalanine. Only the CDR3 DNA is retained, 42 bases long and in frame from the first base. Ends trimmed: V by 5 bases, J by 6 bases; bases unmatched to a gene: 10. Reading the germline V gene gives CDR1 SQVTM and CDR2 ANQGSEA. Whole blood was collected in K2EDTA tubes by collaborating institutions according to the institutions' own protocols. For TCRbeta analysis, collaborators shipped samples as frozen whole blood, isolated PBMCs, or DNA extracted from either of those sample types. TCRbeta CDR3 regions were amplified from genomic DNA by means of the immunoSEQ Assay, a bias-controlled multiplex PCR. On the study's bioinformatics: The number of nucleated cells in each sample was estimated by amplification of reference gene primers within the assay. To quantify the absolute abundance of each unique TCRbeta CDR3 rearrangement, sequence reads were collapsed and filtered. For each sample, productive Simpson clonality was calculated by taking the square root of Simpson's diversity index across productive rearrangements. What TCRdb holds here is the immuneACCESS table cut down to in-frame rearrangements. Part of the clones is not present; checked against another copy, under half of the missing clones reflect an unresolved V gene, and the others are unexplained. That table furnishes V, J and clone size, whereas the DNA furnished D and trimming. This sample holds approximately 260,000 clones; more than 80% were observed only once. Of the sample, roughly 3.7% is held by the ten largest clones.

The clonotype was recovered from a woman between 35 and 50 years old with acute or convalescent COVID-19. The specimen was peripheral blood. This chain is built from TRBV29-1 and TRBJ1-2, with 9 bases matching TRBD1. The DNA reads TGCAGCGTTCAGACAGGGGGTGATCATAATGGCTACACCTTC. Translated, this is CSVQTGGDHNGYTF.